This T cell receptor (beta chain) was recorded in a study of siplizumab effects on memory and regulatory T cells. Study findings and constraints: Roughly 80-97% of dividing CD4+ or CD8+ clones were without an attributable naive or memory phenotype. Sequences below about 10^-5 frequency were poorly captured, and few alloreactive clones mapped to unstimulated subsets. Siplizumab caused a significant drop in alloreactive sequences traceable to unstimulated CD4+ memory cells.

V shed 5 bases, J shed 8 bases, and the junction held 8 bases outside the gene matches. In germline, CDR1 is MNHNY, CDR2 SVGAGI (reference sequence). This CDR3 region has 13 residues. Notes on this clone: Its specificity is not known.

Per sample, some 10^5 TCR templates underwent assay. TCRdb's copy holds only in-frame clones and misses some; the assay was immunoSEQ multiplex PCR. The table records roughly 100,000 clones, around nine tenths of them present only once. The chain joins TRBV6-6 to TRBJ1-2, with TRBD1 matching over 7 bases. The source of this sequence is a human donor in good health. Specimen: non-Treg CD4+ T cells sorted from blood. CDR3 DNA: TGTGCCAGCAGTAGGGACAGAGTGGAGGGCTACACCTTC. This sequence encodes CASSRDRVEGYTF.